This T cell receptor beta chain was observed in a study of shared clonotypes between healthy human individuals (TCRdb year 2020). Some background on the complete study: Two women and a few men aged 18 to 49 years were included in the cohort. To estimate repertoire size and how much clonotype sharing occurs between individuals, the study deeply sequenced the blood TCR repertoires of five or six healthy adults. Between about 0.94 and 8.9 billion PBMCs per donor were obtained by leukapheresis. To increase sequencing depth and limit assay-specific biases, different laboratories used diverse techniques to prepare libraries and sequence TCR repertoires.

The donors were healthy, HIV-negative adults with no recently reported acute infections or vaccinations. Every donor was a Caucasian adult living in Nashville, Tennessee, USA. For unsorted samples, tens of millions of PBMCs were counted, and genomic DNA was extracted using the QIAamp DNA Blood Mini kit. Blood was obtained by leukapheresis, after which PBMCs were separated by Ficoll-Histopaque density gradient centrifugation and cryopreserved in liquid nitrogen vapor phase. On this clone: Its antigen is currently not known. Within one base of it there is no much larger clone, and no base qualities were kept.

What the research found in general, with its limitations: Only blood was sampled, and tissue TCR repertoires likely differ from those in blood. Because the study included a small number of donors, the genetic and exposure-history diversity represented was limited. Based on pairwise subsampling, the degree of clonotype sharing among donors was expected to be affected by sequencing depth.

Using the deep immunoSEQ assay, multiplex PCR amplified TCR CDR3 regions from genomic DNA. Extracted genomic DNA from each cell subset was spread evenly across all wells of several immunoSEQ 96-well plates, with each plate serving as a replicate. For unsorted PBMC, each replicate PCR was loaded with about 280 ng genomic DNA, equivalent to tens of thousands of T cell genomes. Unsorted PBMC genomic DNA was sequenced across ten immunoSEQ deep assay plates. The purified libraries were quantified using a Qubit 3.0 fluorometer, sized with a Bioanalyzer 2100, and then quantified again using the KAPA Library Quantification kit. A separate single-read 150-cycle Illumina NextSeq 550 flow cell was used to sequence each immunoSEQ 96-well plate. Processing in the source paper ran as follows. Because the immunoSEQ output included only junctional sequences and no quality scores, the filtering could not be the same as the filtering used for full-length reads. Sequences were annotated with PyIR, a Python wrapper for IgBLAST v1.9, using IMGT germline references to assign V/J genes and CDR3. Any read was removed if the V/J assignment was weak (E-value above 1e-6), the CDR3 was missing, or the read contained stop codons, out-of-frame junctions, or ambiguous translated residues. V3J clonotypes were defined as sequences sharing an identical inferred V gene, J gene, and CDR3 amino acid sequence. Percentage overlap between repertoires was computed as shared unique clonotypes divided by the size of the smaller repertoire. RTK rarefaction, the Chao1 estimator, and Recon v2.1 estimates of unobserved clonotypes were used to assess repertoire richness. This is the immuneACCESS table as TCRdb keeps it, with only in-frame sequences that have V and J called. A part of the clones is gone; compared with another copy, unresolved V genes explain less than half, and the rest is unexplained. V, J and clone size were drawn from that table, and D and trimming were deduced from the DNA. The sample contains some 490,000 clones, around 73% of them found a single time. Together, the top ten hold approximately 12% of the sample.

The junction shows trimming of 2 bases on V and 0 bases on J, plus 11 bases between the germline ends. Taken from the germline V gene, the CDR1 and CDR2 loops are SGHRS and YFSETQ. Spanning cysteine to phenylalanine, the CDR3 consists of 15 amino acids. The sequence is cut down to CDR3 DNA, 45 bases in frame from base 1. The TCR comes from a woman between 40 and 50 years old in good health. Some clones in this sample may be carry-over from other donors' samples. This chain joins TRBV5-1 to TRBJ1-1; tentative D gene TRBD1, with 6 bases matching. The sample was PBMCs. Read as DNA, the sequence is TGCGCCAGCAGCTTACTGGACAGCTTGAACACTGAAGCTTTCTTT. Its protein is CASSLLDSLNTEAFF.